A selection of T cell receptor beta chains follows, all from one sample in a study of blood T cell repertoires in COVID-19. TCRdb's table, derived via immunoSEQ multiplex PCR, lists solely in-frame clones and lacks some. In the table there are approximately 180,000 clones, approximately 90% of which are singletons. The sample comprised peripheral blood. These receptors were taken from a human donor in a cohort sampled during active COVID-19. Each CDR3 is given with its conserved first and last residue. A D gene is named only where the DNA matches it firmly. Part of the rows lack a size; the others show once, few, many or a class for expanded clones.

cdr3_nt	cdr3_aa	d_call	clone_size	v_call	j_call
TGTGCCAGCAGCCCCGGGGTCGGTGCCTACGAGCAGTACTTC	CASSPGVGAYEQYF	-	-	TRBV9	TRBJ2-7
TGTGCCAGCAGCCGGACAGGGGGCCGCGAGCAGTACTTC	CASSRTGGREQYF	TRBD1	-	TRBV11-2	TRBJ2-7
TGCGCCAGCAGCCAAGATCTTTCCTACGAGCAGTACTTC	CASSQDLSYEQYF	-	-	TRBV4-3	TRBJ2-7
TGTGCCACCACGGCCGGTAATTGGGGCGCGCAGACTGAAGCTTTCTTT	CATTAGNWGAQTEAFF	-	-	TRBV2	TRBJ1-1
TGTGCCTGGAGTGAGGGGCAGGGCACCACAGATACGCAGTATTTT	CAWSEGQGTTDTQYF	-	once	TRBV30	TRBJ2-3
TGTGCCATCAGCCACGGGACTAGCCGAGCCGAGCAGTACTTC	CAISHGTSRAEQYF	TRBD2	-	TRBV10-3	TRBJ2-7
TGTGCCACCAGCAGAAGGGGTGGGACAGGGGCCGACGAGCAGTACTTC	CATSRRGGTGADEQYF	TRBD1	-	TRBV15	TRBJ2-7
TGCGCCAGCAGCTTGGGTGGGGACACCTACGAGCAGTACTTC	CASSLGGDTYEQYF	-	-	TRBV5-1	TRBJ2-7
TGTGCCTGGAGTGTAGGCCGCGTACCCGGGACAGCCAGCTCCTACGAGCAGTACTTC	CAWSVGRVPGTASSYEQYF	TRBD1	-	TRBV30	TRBJ2-7
TGTGCCAGTAGTAACCCCGGAGACGTCTACGAGCAGTACTTC	CASSNPGDVYEQYF	-	-	TRBV19	TRBJ2-7
TGTGCCAGCACAACTAGCGGGGGGGGCACAGATACGCAGTATTTT	CASTTSGGGTDTQYF	TRBD2	-	TRBV7-8	TRBJ2-3
TGTGCCAGCCTAGCGGGCCAGTCTAGCACAGATACGCAGTATTTT	CASLAGQSSTDTQYF	TRBD2	-	TRBV2	TRBJ2-3
TGTGCCAGCAGTGAAAGGGACGTGGGGGGGAATGAGCAGTTCTTC	CASSERDVGGNEQFF	TRBD2	-	TRBV2	TRBJ2-1
TGTGCCAGCAGCTTAGATTTGACAGGGGCTGAGCAGTTCTTC	CASSLDLTGAEQFF	TRBD1	-	TRBV11-2	TRBJ2-1
TGTGCCAGCAGTTACTCGGGGGGGGGCACTGAAGCTTTCTTT	CASSYSGGGTEAFF	-	-	TRBV6-6	TRBJ1-1
TGTGCCAGCAGTGAATACGAGGGTACTGGGGCCAACGTCCTGACTTTC	CASSEYEGTGANVLTF	-	-	TRBV25-1	TRBJ2-6
TGTGCCAGCAGCACCCCGTGGGACAGATCAGTACACAATGAGCAGTTCTTC	CASSTPWDRSVHNEQFF	TRBD1	-	TRBV11-2	TRBJ2-1
TGTGCCAGCAGCTGGAGACTAGCGGGAGGGTCCACCGAGCAGTACTTC	CASSWRLAGGSTEQYF	TRBD2	-	TRBV5-4	TRBJ2-7
TGCGCCAGCAGCCAATCCATGGCAGGCTCCTACGAGCAGTACTTC	CASSQSMAGSYEQYF	-	few	TRBV4-3	TRBJ2-7